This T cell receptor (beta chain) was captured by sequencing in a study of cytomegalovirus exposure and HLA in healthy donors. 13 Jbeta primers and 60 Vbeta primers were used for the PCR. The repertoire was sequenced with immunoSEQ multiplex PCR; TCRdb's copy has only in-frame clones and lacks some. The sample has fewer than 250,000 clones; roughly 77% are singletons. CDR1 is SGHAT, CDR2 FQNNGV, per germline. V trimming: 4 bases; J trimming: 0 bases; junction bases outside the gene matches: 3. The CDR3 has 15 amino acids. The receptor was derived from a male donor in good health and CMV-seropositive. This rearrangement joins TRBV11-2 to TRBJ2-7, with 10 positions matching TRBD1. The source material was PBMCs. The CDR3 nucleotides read TGTGCCAGCAGCTGGCGGACAGGGGGCTCCTACGAGCAGTACTTC. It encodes CASSWRTGGSYEQYF.